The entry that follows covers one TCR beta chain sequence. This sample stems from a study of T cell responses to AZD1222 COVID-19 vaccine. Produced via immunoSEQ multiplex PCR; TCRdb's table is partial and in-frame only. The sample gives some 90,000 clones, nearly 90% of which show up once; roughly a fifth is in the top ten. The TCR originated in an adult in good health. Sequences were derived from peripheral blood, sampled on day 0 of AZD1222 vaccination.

CDR3 in amino acids: CASSYDLRDTQYF. CDR3 nucleotides: TGTGCCAGCAGTTACGACTTGAGGGATACGCAGTATTTT. The chain carries TRBV6-5 and TRBJ2-3; D not certain. In germline, CDR1 is MNHEY, CDR2 SVGAGI. The CDR3 sequence is 13 residues long. V was shortened by 2 bases and J by 6 bases, with 9 bases between the two germline ends.